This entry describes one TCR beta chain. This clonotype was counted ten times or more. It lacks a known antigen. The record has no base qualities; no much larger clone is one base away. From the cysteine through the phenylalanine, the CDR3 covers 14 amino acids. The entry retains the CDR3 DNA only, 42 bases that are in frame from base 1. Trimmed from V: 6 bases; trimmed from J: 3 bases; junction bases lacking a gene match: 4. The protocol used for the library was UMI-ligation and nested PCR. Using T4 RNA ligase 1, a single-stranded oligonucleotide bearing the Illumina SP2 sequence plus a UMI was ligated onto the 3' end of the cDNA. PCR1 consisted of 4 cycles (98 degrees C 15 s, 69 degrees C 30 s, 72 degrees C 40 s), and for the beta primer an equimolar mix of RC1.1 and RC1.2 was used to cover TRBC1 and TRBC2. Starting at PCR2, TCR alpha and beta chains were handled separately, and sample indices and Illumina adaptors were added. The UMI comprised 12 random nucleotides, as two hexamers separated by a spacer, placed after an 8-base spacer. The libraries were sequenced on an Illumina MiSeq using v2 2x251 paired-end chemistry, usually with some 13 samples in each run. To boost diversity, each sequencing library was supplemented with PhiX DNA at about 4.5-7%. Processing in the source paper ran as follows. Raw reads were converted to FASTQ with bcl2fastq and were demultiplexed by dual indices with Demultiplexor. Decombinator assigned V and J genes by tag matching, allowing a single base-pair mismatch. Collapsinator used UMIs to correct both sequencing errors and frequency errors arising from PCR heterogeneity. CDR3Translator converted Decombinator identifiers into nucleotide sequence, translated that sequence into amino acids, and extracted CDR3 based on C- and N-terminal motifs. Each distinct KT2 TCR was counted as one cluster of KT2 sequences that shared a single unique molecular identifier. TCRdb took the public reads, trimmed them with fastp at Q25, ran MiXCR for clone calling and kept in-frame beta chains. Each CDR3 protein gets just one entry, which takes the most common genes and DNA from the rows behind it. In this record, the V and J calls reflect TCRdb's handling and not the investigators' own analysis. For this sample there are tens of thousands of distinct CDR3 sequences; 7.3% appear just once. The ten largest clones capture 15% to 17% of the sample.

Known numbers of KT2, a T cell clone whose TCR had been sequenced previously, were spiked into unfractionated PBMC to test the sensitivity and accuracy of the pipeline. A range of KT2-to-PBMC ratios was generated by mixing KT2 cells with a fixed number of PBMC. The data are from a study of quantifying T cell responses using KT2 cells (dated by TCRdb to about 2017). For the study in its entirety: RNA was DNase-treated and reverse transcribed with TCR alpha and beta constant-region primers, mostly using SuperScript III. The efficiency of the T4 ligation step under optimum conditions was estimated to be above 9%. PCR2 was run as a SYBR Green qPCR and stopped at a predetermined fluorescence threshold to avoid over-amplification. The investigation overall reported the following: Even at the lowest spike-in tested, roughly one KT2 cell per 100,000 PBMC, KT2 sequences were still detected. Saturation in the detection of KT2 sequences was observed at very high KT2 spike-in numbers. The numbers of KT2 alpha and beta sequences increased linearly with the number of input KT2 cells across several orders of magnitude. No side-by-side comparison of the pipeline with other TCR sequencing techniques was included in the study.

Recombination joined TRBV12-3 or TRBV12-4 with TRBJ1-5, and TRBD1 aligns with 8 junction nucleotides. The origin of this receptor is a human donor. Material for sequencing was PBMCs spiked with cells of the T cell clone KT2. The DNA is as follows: TGTGCCAGCAGCTCAGGGGGCGACAATCAGCCCCAGCATTTT. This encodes CASSSGGDNQPQHF.